The 20 T cell receptor beta chains below were found in one sample sequenced in a study of cytomegalovirus exposure and HLA in healthy donors. The PCR had 60 Vbeta and 13 Jbeta primers. Clones were read by immunoSEQ multiplex PCR, and TCRdb kept only the in-frame ones, dropping some. The repertoire holds fewer than 250,000 clones, with roughly 80% as singletons. Material: PBMCs. These receptors came from a man younger than 45 in good health and CMV-seronegative.

This clone is a singleton in its sample. The rearrangement uses TRBV5-4 and TRBJ1-1; no clear D. The CDR3 spans 15 residues. Trimming took off 4 bases at V and 0 bases at J, with 13 bases between the two ends. CDR1 is SGHNT and CDR2 is YYREEE in the germline V gene (reference sequence). For the CDR3, the DNA is TGTGCCAGCAGCCCTACCGACGGGATGAACACTGAAGCTTTCTTT. Amino acids: CASSPTDGMNTEAFF.

This clone came up a few times. The V call is TRBV5-8, the J call TRBJ2-6; TRBD1 aligns across 7 bases. With V trimmed by 3 bases and J by 2 bases, 8 bases remained unmatched. The CDR3 runs 17 residues. Germline CDR1 reads SGHTS; CDR2 reads YDEGEE. The DNA of the CDR3 is TGTGCCAGCAGCTCCTCAGGGGGTGGAACTGGGGCCAACGTCCTGACTTTC. It translates to CASSSSGGGTGANVLTF. Looking up the rest from reference TRBV5-8 and TRBJ2-6 gives the full variable domain: EAGVTQSPTHLIKTRGQQATLRCSPISGHTSVYWYQQALGLGLQFLLWYDEGEERNRGNFPPRFSGRQFPNYSSELNVNALELEDSALYLCASSSSGGGTGANVLTFGAGSRLTVL.

This clone was counted only a few times. The chain couples TRBV19 to TRBJ1-2, with 7 bases fitting TRBD1. Germline V gene sequence: CDR1 LNHDA, CDR2 SQIVND (reference sequence). The junction had 7 bases not matched to a gene; V was cut back by 6 bases and J by 6 bases. The CDR3 runs 13 residues. CDR3 protein: CASRRQGRDGYTF. CDR3 bases: TGTGCCAGTAGAAGACAGGGACGGGATGGCTACACCTTC.

The chain uses TRBV5-1 and TRBJ2-6; TRBD1 aligns across 8 bases. The CDR3 has 17 amino acids. Germline V CDR1 and CDR2: SGHRS, YFSETQ. Unmatched junction bases numbered 7, after V lost 5 bases and J lost 0 bases. This CDR3 is CASREDRARSGANVLTF. CDR3 in DNA: TGCGCCAGCAGAGAGGACAGGGCGCGCTCTGGGGCCAACGTCCTGACTTTC.

This clone was counted a few times. The chain has TRBV6-4 and TRBJ2-1; 7 positions agree with TRBD1. The CDR3 sequence is 15 residues long. Germline V gene lookup returns CDR1 MRHNA and CDR2 SNTAGT. V shed 6 bases and J 0 bases; nucleotides not matched to a gene: 5. CDR3 sequence: CASRSTGHSYNEQFF. In nucleotides, the CDR3 is TGTGCCAGCAGATCGACAGGGCACTCCTACAATGAGCAGTTCTTC.

V usage is TRBV4-1 and J usage is TRBJ2-5; possible D gene TRBD1, 5 bases. This CDR3 has 18 residues. V shed 3 bases and J shed 3 bases, with 23 bases lying between them. Germline lookup yields CDR1 MGHRA and CDR2 YSYEKL. The CDR3 sequence is CASSQDKGASSKKETQYF. The CDR3 DNA sequence: TGCGCCAGCAGCCAGGATAAAGGGGCTAGTTCGAAGAAAGAGACCCAGTACTTC.

This clone was counted between two and nine times. The chain joins TRBV10-1 to TRBJ1-2; 9 bases map to TRBD1. The CDR3 consists of 11 residues. Germline trimming cut 7 bases from V and 11 bases from J; bases unmatched to any gene: 5. Germline V gene sequence: CDR1 WNHNN, CDR2 SYGVQD (reference sequence). CDR3: CASNDGQGYTF. CDR3 sequence (DNA): TGCGCCAGCAATGACGGACAGGGGTACACCTTC.

This clone has only a few counts. This chain joins TRBV19 and TRBJ1-3; weak D call: TRBD1 (6 bases). The CDR3 is made up of 13 amino acids. Between the trimmed V and J ends, which lost 9 bases and 2 bases, there was a span of 11 bases. Looked up from germline, CDR1 is LNHDA and CDR2 is SQIVND (reference sequence). This CDR3 is CASDRNPGNTIYF. CDR3 sequence (DNA): TGTGCCAGCGACAGGAACCCTGGAAACACCATATATTTT.

The V gene is TRBV5-4, the J gene TRBJ1-1, with TRBD1 identical over 12 bases. This CDR3 spans 18 amino acids. Looked up from germline, CDR1 is SGHNT and CDR2 is YYREEE (reference sequence). The junction had 11 bases not matched to a gene; V was cut back by 4 bases and J by 1 base. CDR3: CASSLDTGTGGANTEAFF. DNA for the CDR3: TGTGCCAGCAGCCTTGATACCGGGACAGGGGGCGCGAACACTGAAGCTTTCTTT.

The chain recombines TRBV6-1 with TRBJ1-3; 8 bases are shared with TRBD1. V was pared by 5 bases and J by 5 bases, with 8 bases of the junction left unmatched. The CDR3 is 15 residues long. Germline V gene lookup returns CDR1 MNHNS and CDR2 SASEGT. The CDR3 bases are TGTGCCAGCAGTATCGGACAGGGAGGGAGAAACACCATATATTTT. Encoded protein: CASSIGQGGRNTIYF.

V usage is TRBV6-4 and J usage is TRBJ2-3; weak D call: TRBD2 (5 bases). With 4 bases removed from V and 6 bases from J, the gap between germline ends came to 14 bases. The CDR3 totals 14 residues. CDR1 and CDR2 (germline): MRHNA, SNTAGT. CDR3 sequence: CASSAALGSDTQYF. CDR3 nucleotide sequence: TGTGCCAGCAGTGCGGCACTAGGGTCGGATACGCAGTATTTT.

The chain carries TRBV27 and TRBJ2-1, with TRBD1 matching over 7 bases. With 3 bases clipped from V and 4 bases from J, the junction kept 3 bases outside the gene matches. This CDR3 is 14 amino acids long. The V gene's germline CDR1 is MNHEY and CDR2 SMNVEV (reference sequence). The chain's CDR3 is CASSLRGQYNEQFF. The CDR3 DNA sequence: TGTGCCAGCAGTTTGAGGGGACAGTACAATGAGCAGTTCTTC.

Comments on this clone: Different DNA sequences within this sample yield the same CDR3. The chain couples TRBV18 to TRBJ2-7, with 8 positions matching TRBD1. The CDR3 sequence is 14 residues long. The J segment lost 3 bases and the V segment lost 6 bases, leaving 7 bases of the junction unmatched. CDR1 and CDR2 from the germline V gene are KGHSH and LQKENI. This CDR3 is CASSPGQGNYEQYF. The CDR3 bases are TGTGCCAGCTCCCCCGGACAGGGCAACTACGAGCAGTACTTC.

The chain recombines TRBV4-3 with TRBJ2-1; 11 bases line up with TRBD1. CDR1 is LGHNA, CDR2 YSLEER, per germline. The CDR3 runs 16 residues. The V segment lost 0 bases and the J segment 3 bases; nucleotides outside the gene matches: 1. The CDR3: CASSQEGTGGYNEQFF. In DNA, the CDR3 is TGCGCCAGCAGCCAAGAAGGGACAGGGGGCTACAATGAGCAGTTCTTC.

The rearrangement uses TRBV4-2 and TRBJ1-5; tentatively, D is TRBD1 (5 bases). The germline gives CDR1 LGHNA, CDR2 YNFKEQ. V was pared by 3 bases and J by 2 bases, with 11 bases between. The CDR3 has 15 residues. The CDR3 nucleotides read TGTGCCAGCAGCCAGGAAGGGGATGGCAATCAGCCCCAGCATTTT. Residues: CASSQEGDGNQPQHF.

The chain joins TRBV14 to TRBJ2-7; TRBD2 might be the D (6 bases). Trimming removed 3 bases at V and 9 bases at J, with 15 bases between. Per germline, CDR1 SGHDN and CDR2 FVKESK. The CDR3 totals 13 residues. CDR3 in amino acids: CASSQVAVMGQYF. CDR3 coding DNA: TGTGCCAGCAGCCAGGTAGCGGTGATGGGGCAGTACTTC.

This clone was picked up one time. The V gene is TRBV5-4, the J gene TRBJ2-1; a weak D match, TRBD1 (5 bases). V was shortened by 1 base and J by 9 bases, with 20 bases between the two germline ends. The CDR3 extends over 16 amino acids. Germline loops: CDR1 SGHNT, CDR2 YYREEE (reference sequence). The CDR3 DNA reads TGTGCCAGCAGCTTGCCTCGGAGACACCCTGGGGCTGAGCAGTTCTTC. This encodes CASSLPRRHPGAEQFF.

The V call is TRBV29-1, the J call TRBJ2-5; 8 positions match TRBD1. The J call may be mistaken, given a closer DNA end match to TRBJ2-7. Germline loops: CDR1 SQVTM, CDR2 ANQGSEA. The CDR3 is 12 amino acids. This CDR3 reads CSLTGVTYEQYF. As DNA, the CDR3 is TGCAGCCTGACAGGGGTGACCTACGAGCAGTACTTC.

The chain recombines TRBV7-9 with TRBJ1-1; a possible D gene is TRBD1 (5 bases). The germline CDR1 and CDR2 sequences are SEHNR and FQNEAQ (reference sequence). The CDR3 has 13 amino acids. Between the trimmed V and J ends, which lost 1 base and 6 bases, there was a span of 9 bases. The CDR3 sequence is CASSLGSGAEAFF. The CDR3 bases are TGTGCCAGCAGCTTAGGATCGGGGGCTGAAGCTTTCTTT.

The genes are TRBV5-1 and TRBJ1-1, with D possibly matching TRBD1 (6 bases). This CDR3 is 16 amino acids long. Per the germline V gene, CDR1 is SGHRS and CDR2 is YFSETQ. The V end was cut by 0 bases, the J end by 6 bases, with 18 bases between. The CDR3 loop is CASSLDGGARGAEAFF. CDR3 sequence (DNA): TGCGCCAGCAGCTTGGATGGGGGGGCGCGGGGGGCTGAAGCTTTCTTT.